This entry is about one T cell receptor beta chain. This table comes from immunoSEQ multiplex PCR, and its TCRdb copy is limited to in-frame clones, with some not included. The sample shows about 53,000 clones, 80% to 90% of them seen only once. The sample belongs to a study of blood T cell repertoires in COVID-19. Overall study context: Whether acute or convalescent, the COVID-19 samples came from the United States, Italy and Spain.

Source material: peripheral blood. This sequence was found in a middle-aged man with acute or convalescent COVID-19.

In DNA form, the CDR3 reads TGTGCCAGCAGCGATCGGGACAGTTCCTACGAGCAGTACTTC. Its protein product is CASSDRDSSYEQYF. This chain connects TRBV7-6 to TRBJ2-7, with 7 positions matching TRBD1. This CDR3 has 14 residues. J gave up 1 base and V 5 bases, and 5 bases lay outside the gene matches. Germline lookup yields CDR1 SGHVS and CDR2 FNYEAQ.